Presented here are 21 T cell receptor beta chains from one specimen sequenced in a study of PD-L1 blockade in urothelial cancer. Method: immunoSEQ multiplex PCR; TCRdb's copy keeps in-frame clones and lacks some. Of some 80,000 clones detected, approximately 86% appear once; the ten largest clones hold about 6%. The sequenced sample was PBMCs, obtained around atezolizumab (anti-PD-L1) treatment. The origin of the receptors is a woman in her seventies with urothelial cancer.

The chain carries TRBV29-1 and TRBJ2-2; D possibly corresponds to TRBD2 (6 bases). Germline V gives CDR1 SQVTM, CDR2 ANQGSEA. This CDR3 has 12 amino acids. V dropped 5 bases and J dropped 8 bases, with 12 bases sitting between them. CDR3 residues: CSVPTSSGELFF. DNA of the CDR3: TGCAGCGTTCCTACTAGCTCTGGGGAGCTGTTTTTT.

In DNA form, the CDR3 reads TGTGCCAGCAGCTCCTCCGGGGAAGAGACCCAGTACTTC. As protein: CASSSSGEETQYF. The V call is TRBV2, the J call TRBJ2-5; possibly TRBD2 for D (5 bases). The CDR3 totals 13 residues. V gave up 6 bases and J gave up 3 bases, with 11 bases separating them. Germline V lookup: CDR1 SNHLY, CDR2 FYNNEI.

The chain carries TRBV6-1 and TRBJ2-1; 12 nucleotides line up with TRBD2. This CDR3 has 16 amino acids. V lost 4 bases to trimming and J lost 5 bases; unmatched junction nucleotides: 6. Looked up from germline, CDR1 is MNHNS and CDR2 is SASEGT. The DNA of the CDR3 is TGTGCCAGCAGTGGGTTGACTAGCGGGGGAAACAATGAGCAGTTCTTC. It codes for CASSGLTSGGNNEQFF.

The chain has TRBV30 and TRBJ1-2, with 10 bases that match TRBD1. From germline, CDR1 is GTSNPN and CDR2 SVGIG (reference sequence). The CDR3 runs 15 residues. Trimming at V came to 0 bases and at J to 6 bases, leaving 7 bases not matched to a gene. The CDR3 protein is CAWSVQGTGEDGYTF. The DNA for the CDR3 is TGTGCCTGGAGTGTACAAGGGACAGGGGAAGATGGCTACACCTTC.

This chain connects TRBV5-1 to TRBJ2-6; possible D gene TRBD1, 6 bases. The CDR3 is 15 residues long. Germline CDR1 and CDR2: SGHRS and YFSETQ. V was shortened by 4 bases and J by 2 bases, with 10 bases between the two germline ends. CDR3 sequence (DNA): TGCGCCAGCAGCCCGTGGACAGCTGGGGCCAACGTCCTGACTTTC. It yields the protein CASSPWTAGANVLTF.

This clone was counted between two and nine times. In DNA form, the CDR3 reads TGTGCCTGGAGGAGAGGGCGGAACACTGAAGCTTTCTTT. Translated, it gives CAWRRGRNTEAFF. The chain employs TRBV30 and TRBJ1-1, with D unclear. Germline V CDR1 and CDR2: GTSNPN, SVGIG (reference sequence). There are 13 residues in the CDR3. The V gene lost 3 bases and the J gene lost 1 base, with 9 bases spanning the gap.

The chain couples TRBV5-4 to TRBJ2-3; 11 nucleotides agree with TRBD2. Trimming took 2 bases from V and 2 from J; bases not matched to a gene: 1. This CDR3 is 15 amino acids long. Germline CDR1 and CDR2: SGHNT and YYREEE (reference sequence). The CDR3 sequence is CASSLLAGDTDTQYF. The CDR3 bases are TGTGCCAGCAGCTTACTAGCGGGGGACACAGATACGCAGTATTTT.

This chain connects TRBV28 to TRBJ1-2, with 7 bases lining up with TRBD1. Germline CDR1 and CDR2: MDHEN and SYDVKM. V was clipped by 3 bases and J by 4 bases; unmatched bases: 17. This CDR3 comprises 18 residues. The CDR3 DNA follows: TGTGCCAGCAGTTTCGGGGACAGCGCCCTCGATTATTTCTATGGCTACACCTTC. Translating gives CASSFGDSALDYFYGYTF.

About this clone itself: Other DNA variants within this sample encode the same CDR3. This sequence joins TRBV5-1 and TRBJ2-7; TRBD1 is a possible D gene (5 bases). Germline CDR1 SGHRS, CDR2 YFSETQ. The length of the CDR3 is 13 residues. Trimming cost V 0 bases and J 3 bases, with 7 bases left between them. The DNA for the CDR3 is TGCGCCAGCAGCTTGGCCCAGGGCTACGAGCAGTACTTC. Translating gives CASSLAQGYEQYF.

For this clone: Other DNA sequences in this specimen translate into the identical CDR3. This chain uses TRBV5-1 with TRBJ2-1; TRBD1 agrees at 9 bases. The CDR3 runs to 13 residues. The trim removed 2 bases at V and 7 bases at J, leaving 1 base unmatched. Germline V gene data show CDR1 as SGHRS and CDR2 as YFSETQ. CDR3 sequence: CASSLGQGNEQFF. The CDR3 DNA follows: TGCGCCAGCAGCTTAGGACAGGGGAATGAGCAGTTCTTC.

The chain has TRBV5-4 and TRBJ2-3, with D hard to call. Germline V gene lookup returns CDR1 SGHNT and CDR2 YYREEE (reference sequence). V was trimmed by 0 bases and J by 10 bases, leaving 18 bases between them. The CDR3 runs 15 residues. The CDR3 nucleotides are TGTGCCAGCAGCTTGGGGTGGTTACCAACAAGCGCGCAGTATTTT. Residues: CASSLGWLPTSAQYF. The complete variable domain, with remaining parts taken from reference TRBV5-4 and TRBJ2-3, reads ETGVTQSPTHLIKTRGQQVTLRCSSQSGHNTVSWYQQALGQGPQFIFQYYREEENGRGNFPPRFSGLQFPNYSSELNVNALELDDSALYLCASSLGWLPTSAQYFGPGTRLTVL.

The CDR3 here is CASLLWTSGRGHKDGTYEQYF. The CDR3 DNA reads as TGTGCCAGCTTACTGTGGACTAGCGGGAGAGGTCACAAAGACGGAACCTACGAGCAGTACTTC. The chain recombines TRBV2 with TRBJ2-7, with 13 bases lining up with TRBD2. The CDR3 totals 21 residues. V trimming: 8 bases; J trimming: 2 bases; junction bases outside the gene matches: 24. Germline CDR1 SNHLY, CDR2 FYNNEI.

The rearrangement links TRBV2 to TRBJ1-2; D is perhaps TRBD1 (6 bases). The germline V gene encodes CDR1 SNHLY and CDR2 FYNNEI. The CDR3 extends over 14 amino acids. Trimming stripped 3 bases from V and 4 bases from J, with 12 bases between. CDR3 region: CASSDGGGFYGYTF. The CDR3 DNA is TGTGCCAGCAGTGACGGGGGGGGCTTCTATGGCTACACCTTC.

A remark on this clone: One junction end disagrees with the germline gene, perhaps due to a read error. The genes are TRBV4-1 and TRBJ1-6; 8 nucleotides line up with TRBD1. Per the germline V gene, CDR1 is MGHRA and CDR2 is YSYEKL. The CDR3 consists of 16 residues. The DNA of the CDR3 is TGCGCCAGCAGCCAAATAACAGGGGGTTATACTTCACCCCTCCACTTT. Amino acid sequence: CASSQITGGYTSPLHF.

The chain joins TRBV7-2 to TRBJ2-4; 15 bases agree with TRBD2. The trim removed 4 bases at V and 7 bases at J, leaving 14 bases unmatched. This CDR3 contains 19 residues. Germline V gene data show CDR1 as SGHTA and CDR2 as FQGNSA. The CDR3 loop is CASSSLASTGTSGGNIQYF. The CDR3 DNA sequence: TGTGCCAGCAGCTCATTAGCCTCGACCGGGACTAGCGGGGGGAACATTCAGTACTTC.

This clone was seen a few times. CDR3 amino acids: CASSLDRPGEAFF. The CDR3 DNA reads TGTGCCAGCAGCTTGGATCGGCCAGGGGAAGCTTTCTTT. The V gene is TRBV5-6, the J gene TRBJ1-1; D perhaps matches TRBD1 (5 bases). The CDR3 runs 13 residues. V gave up 0 bases and J gave up 8 bases, with 11 bases separating them. From germline, CDR1 is SGHDT and CDR2 YYEEEE.

The rearrangement uses TRBV30 and TRBJ1-1; D possibly corresponds to TRBD1 (6 bases). The V and J ends lost 0 bases and 2 bases respectively, with 13 bases between them. Germline assignment: CDR1 GTSNPN and CDR2 SVGIG (reference sequence). The CDR3 spans 15 residues. CDR3 sequence: CAWSVSQGRNTEAFF. The DNA of the CDR3 is TGTGCCTGGAGTGTAAGCCAGGGGCGAAACACTGAAGCTTTCTTT.

The rearrangement joins TRBV6-5 to TRBJ2-7; D remains ambiguous. Germline CDR1 is MNHEY and CDR2 is SVGAGI. With 9 bases removed from V and 6 bases from J, the gap between germline ends came to 18 bases. The CDR3 loop spans 13 amino acids. In DNA, the CDR3 is TGTGCCAGTACAGACCATACATTCGGCGAGCAGTACTTC. This translates into CASTDHTFGEQYF.

The V call is TRBV2, the J call TRBJ2-7; D is ambiguous. Between the trimmed V and J ends, which lost 2 bases and 0 bases, there was a span of 14 bases. The germline V gene encodes CDR1 SNHLY and CDR2 FYNNEI. The CDR3 extends over 16 amino acids. The CDR3 bases are TGTGCCAGCAGTGAACAGTCCCACACCAACTCCTACGAGCAGTACTTC. Its protein product is CASSEQSHTNSYEQYF.

V usage is TRBV7-6 and J usage is TRBJ1-6; D unresolved. The CDR3 contains 15 residues. Trimming took off 0 bases at V and 7 bases at J, with 10 bases between the two ends. The germline V gene has CDR1 SGHVS and CDR2 FNYEAQ. Here the CDR3 reads CASSLASGTNSPLHF. DNA of the CDR3: TGTGCCAGCAGCTTAGCGTCGGGAACCAATTCACCCCTCCACTTT.

The chain combines TRBV7-6 with TRBJ2-5; D is ambiguous. Trimming left V 0 bases short and J 3 bases short, with 8 bases between. Germline V lookup: CDR1 SGHVS, CDR2 FNYEAQ. The CDR3 has 14 amino acids. CDR3 bases: TGTGCCAGCAGCTTAGCTGGGCAGAAAGAGACCCAGTACTTC. It translates to CASSLAGQKETQYF.